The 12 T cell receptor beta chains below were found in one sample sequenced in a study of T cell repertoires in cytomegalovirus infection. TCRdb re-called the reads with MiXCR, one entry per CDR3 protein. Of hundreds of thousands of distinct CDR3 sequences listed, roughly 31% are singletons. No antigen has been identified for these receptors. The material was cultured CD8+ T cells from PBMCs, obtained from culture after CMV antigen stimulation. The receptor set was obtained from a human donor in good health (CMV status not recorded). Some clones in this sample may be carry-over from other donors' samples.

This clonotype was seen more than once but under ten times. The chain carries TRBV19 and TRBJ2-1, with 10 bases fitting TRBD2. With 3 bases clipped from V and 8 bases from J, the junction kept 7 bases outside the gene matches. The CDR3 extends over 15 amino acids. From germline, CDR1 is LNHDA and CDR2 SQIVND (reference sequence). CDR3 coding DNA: TGTGCCAGTAGTATGTCAGCGGGGGGGCCCTATGAGCAGTTCTTC. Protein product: CASSMSAGGPYEQFF.

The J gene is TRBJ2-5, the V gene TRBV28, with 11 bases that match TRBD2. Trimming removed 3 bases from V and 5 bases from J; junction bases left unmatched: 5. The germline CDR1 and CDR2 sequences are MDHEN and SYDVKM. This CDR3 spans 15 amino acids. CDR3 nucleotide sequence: TGTGCCAGCAGTTTGACTAGCGGGGACCGGGAGACCCAGTACTTC. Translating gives CASSLTSGDRETQYF.

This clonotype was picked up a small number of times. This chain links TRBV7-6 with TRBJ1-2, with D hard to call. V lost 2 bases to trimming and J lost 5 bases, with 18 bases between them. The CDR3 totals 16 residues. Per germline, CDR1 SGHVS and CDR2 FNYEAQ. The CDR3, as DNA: TGTGCCAGCAGCTTACTCCTAGGCCCTTTCGGGTATGGCTACACCTTC. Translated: CASSLLLGPFGYGYTF.

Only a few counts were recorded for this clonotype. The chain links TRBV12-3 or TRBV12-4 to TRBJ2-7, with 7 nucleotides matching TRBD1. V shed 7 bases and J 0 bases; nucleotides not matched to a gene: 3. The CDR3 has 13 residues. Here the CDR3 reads CASTYRGSYEQYF. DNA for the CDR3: TGTGCCAGCACCTACAGGGGCTCCTACGAGCAGTACTTC.

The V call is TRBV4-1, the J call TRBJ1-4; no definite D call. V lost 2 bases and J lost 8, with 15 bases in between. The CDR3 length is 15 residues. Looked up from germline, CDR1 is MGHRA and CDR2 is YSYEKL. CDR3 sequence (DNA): TGCGCCAGCAGCCAATTTCGTATGTCGGGAGAAAAACTGTTTTTT. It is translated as CASSQFRMSGEKLFF.

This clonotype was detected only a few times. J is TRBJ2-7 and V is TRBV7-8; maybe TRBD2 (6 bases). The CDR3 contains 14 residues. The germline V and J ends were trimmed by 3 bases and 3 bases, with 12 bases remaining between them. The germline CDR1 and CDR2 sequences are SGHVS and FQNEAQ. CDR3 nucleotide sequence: TGTGCCAGCAGCTTTTTCACGGGGGACTACGAGCAGTACGTC. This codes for CASSFFTGDYEQYV.

The CDR3 protein is CATSSGGKLYNEQFF. The CDR3 nucleotides are TGTGCCACCAGTAGTGGGGGGAAACTCTACAATGAGCAGTTCTTC. V gene TRBV24-1 combines with J gene TRBJ2-1; the D gene is possibly TRBD2 (6 bases). This CDR3 region has 15 residues. CDR1 is KGHDR, CDR2 SFDVKD, per germline. V was cut by 6 bases and J by 3 bases, with 14 bases left in between.

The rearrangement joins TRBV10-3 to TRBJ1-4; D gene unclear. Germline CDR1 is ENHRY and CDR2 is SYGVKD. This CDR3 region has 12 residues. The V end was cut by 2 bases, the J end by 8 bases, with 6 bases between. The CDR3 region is CAISETLEKLFF. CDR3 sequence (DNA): TGTGCCATCAGTGAGACGCTAGAAAAACTGTTTTTT.

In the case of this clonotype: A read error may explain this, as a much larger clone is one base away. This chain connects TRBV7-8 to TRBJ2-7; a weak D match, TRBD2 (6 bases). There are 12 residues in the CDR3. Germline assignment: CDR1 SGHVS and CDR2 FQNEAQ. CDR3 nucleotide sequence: TGTGTCAGCAGCTTAGGGAGGAGAGAGCAGTACTTC. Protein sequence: CVSSLGRREQYF.

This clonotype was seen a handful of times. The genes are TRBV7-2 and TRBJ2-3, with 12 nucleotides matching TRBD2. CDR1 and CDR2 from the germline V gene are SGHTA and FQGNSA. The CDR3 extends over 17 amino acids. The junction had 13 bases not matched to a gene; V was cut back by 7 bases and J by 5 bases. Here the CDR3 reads CASIPGASGGGRDTQYF. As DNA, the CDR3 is TGTGCCAGCATCCCTGGGGCTAGCGGGGGGGGTAGAGATACGCAGTATTTT.

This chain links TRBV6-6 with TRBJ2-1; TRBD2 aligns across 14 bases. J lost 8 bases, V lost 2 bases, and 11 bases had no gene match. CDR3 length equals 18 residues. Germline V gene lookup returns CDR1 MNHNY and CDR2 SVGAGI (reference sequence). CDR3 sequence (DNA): TGTGCCAGCAGTTACACCGGGACTAGCGGGGGAGCCGGGGATGAGCAGTTCTTC. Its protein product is CASSYTGTSGGAGDEQFF.

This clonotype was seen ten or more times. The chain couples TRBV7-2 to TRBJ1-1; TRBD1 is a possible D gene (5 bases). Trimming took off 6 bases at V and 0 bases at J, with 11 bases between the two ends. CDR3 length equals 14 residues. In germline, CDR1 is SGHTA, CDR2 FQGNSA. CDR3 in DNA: TGTGCCAGCAGATACCAGGGATTGAACACTGAAGCTTTCTTT. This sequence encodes CASRYQGLNTEAFF.